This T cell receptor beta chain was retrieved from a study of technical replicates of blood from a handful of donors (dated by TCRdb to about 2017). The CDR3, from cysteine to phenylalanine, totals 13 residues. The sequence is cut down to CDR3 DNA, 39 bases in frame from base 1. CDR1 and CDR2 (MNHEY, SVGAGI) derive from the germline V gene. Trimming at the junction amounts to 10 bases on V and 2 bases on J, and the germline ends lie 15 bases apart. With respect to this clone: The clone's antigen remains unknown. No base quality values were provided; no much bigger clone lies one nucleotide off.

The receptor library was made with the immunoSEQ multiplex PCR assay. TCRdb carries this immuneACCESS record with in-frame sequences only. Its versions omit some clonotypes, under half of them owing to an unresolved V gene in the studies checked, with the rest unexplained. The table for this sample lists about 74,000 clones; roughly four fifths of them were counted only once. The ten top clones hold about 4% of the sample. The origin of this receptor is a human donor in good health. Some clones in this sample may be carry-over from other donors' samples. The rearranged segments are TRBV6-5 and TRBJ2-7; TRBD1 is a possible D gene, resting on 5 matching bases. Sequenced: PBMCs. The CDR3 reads CATGRQGTYEQYF. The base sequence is TGTGCCACCGGTAGGCAGGGCACCTACGAGCAGTACTTC.